The 6 T cell receptor beta chains below were found in one sample sequenced in a study of CD4+ T cells in melanoma. Profiled with immunoSEQ multiplex PCR; TCRdb holds only in-frame clones, not every one. The sample shows 110,000 to 150,000 clones, about 93% of them seen only once. The source of these receptors is a human donor with melanoma.

The CDR3 coding sequence is TGTGCCAGCAGCTTGGGACCTTCGGGCCGGAACAATCAGCCCCAGCATTTT. It codes for CASSLGPSGRNNQPQHF. The rearrangement links TRBV5-6 to TRBJ1-5; unclear D gene. Germline assignment: CDR1 SGHDT and CDR2 YYEEEE. The CDR3 covers 17 residues. V shed 0 bases and J shed 3 bases, with 16 bases lying between them.

J is TRBJ1-4 and V is TRBV5-1; TRBD1 might be the D (6 bases). The CDR3 is made up of 14 amino acids. Trimming left V 0 bases short and J 6 bases short, with 9 bases between. The germline V gene has CDR1 SGHRS and CDR2 YFSETQ. The CDR3 loop reads CASSLEDSYEKLFF. CDR3 nucleotide sequence: TGCGCCAGCAGCTTGGAGGACAGCTATGAAAAACTGTTTTTT.

The table lists this clone with a count of one. The chain is built from TRBV6-1 and TRBJ2-1, with 8 bases lining up with TRBD2. Unmatched junction bases numbered 10, after V lost 6 bases and J lost 6 bases. Germline V lookup: CDR1 MNHNS, CDR2 SASEGT. The CDR3 is 15 amino acids. CDR3 residues: CASRGEERGPNEQFF. CDR3 sequence (DNA): TGTGCCAGCAGGGGGGAAGAGCGGGGGCCCAATGAGCAGTTCTTC.

The J gene is TRBJ1-5, the V gene TRBV15, with 11 bases fitting TRBD1. The CDR3 has 16 residues. Germline trimming cut 1 base from V and 4 bases from J; bases unmatched to any gene: 3. Germline CDR1 is LNHNV and CDR2 is YYDKDF (reference sequence). In DNA form, the CDR3 reads TGTGCCACCAGCAGAGGGGGGACAGGGGGTAATCAGCCCCAGCATTTT. It is translated as CATSRGGTGGNQPQHF. Variable domain in full (rest from reference TRBV15 and TRBJ1-5): DAMVIQNPRYQVTQFGKPVTLSCSQTLNHNVMYWYQQKSSQAPKLLFHYYDKDFNNEADTPDNFQSRRPNTSFCFLDIRSPGLGDTAMYLCATSRGGTGGNQPQHFGDGTRLSIL.

The chain carries TRBV11-2 and TRBJ2-3; D perhaps matches TRBD2 (7 bases). This CDR3 has 16 amino acids. V lost 5 bases, J lost 2 bases, and 17 bases lay in between. Looked up from germline, CDR1 is SGHAT and CDR2 is FQNNGV. DNA of the CDR3: TGTGCCAGCAGCCACGGCTGGGGGGGGGCCACAGATACGCAGTATTTT. Protein product: CASSHGWGGATDTQYF.

This chain joins TRBV16 and TRBJ1-1; D might be TRBD1 (6 bases). Trimming pared 2 bases from V and 12 bases from J, leaving 13 bases between. The CDR3 extends over 12 amino acids. In germline, CDR1 is KGHSY, CDR2 FQNENV. The DNA for the CDR3 is TGTGCCAGCAGCCAAAGAACAGGGATAACTTTCTTT. This codes for CASSQRTGITFF.